This T cell receptor beta chain was captured by sequencing in a study of molecular identifiers for immune sequencing clone quantification. Study-level points and caveats: Sizes of clones that are highly expanded could be underestimated (if identical TCR molecules share a barcode).

Trimming took 4 bases from V and 5 from J, leaving 22 bases between them. CDR1 and CDR2 (germline): SGHDN, FVKESK. This CDR3 is built from 17 residues. This clonotype was recorded many times. Its antigen is still unknown. A CD8+CD4-CCR7+CD45RA+ phenotype served as the sorting definition for naive CD8 T cells. Bulk TCR library preparation followed previously described methods with listed TCR primers. TCRdb reprocessed the PCR reads via MiXCR and lists one record per CDR3 protein. The profile covers 550,000 to 750,000 distinct CDR3 sequences, with 15% to 20% appearing a single time and roughly 0.9% taken by the ten largest.

This receptor was taken from a human donor in good health. Some libraries in this study had Jurkat cell RNA spiked in. This chain connects TRBV14 to TRBJ2-3; tentatively, D is TRBD1 or TRBD2 (6 bases each). Sequenced: naive CD8+ T cells from blood, with Jurkat cell RNA spiked in. This sample's subset: FACS-sorted CD8+CD4-CCR7+CD45RA+ naive T cells. The CDR3 sequence is CASSPSPDGGLRDTQYF. In DNA, the CDR3 is TGTGCCAGCAGCCCATCACCCGATGGGGGGCTCAGAGATACGCAGTATTTT.